Listed below are T cell receptor beta chains from one sample, sequenced in a study of cytomegalovirus exposure and HLA in healthy donors. Method: immunoSEQ multiplex PCR; TCRdb's copy keeps in-frame clones and lacks some. The sample yields about 160,000 clones, approximately 96% seen once. Sequenced: PBMCs. Source of these receptors: a woman between 18 and 29 years old in good health and CMV-seronegative. Each CDR3 is given with its conserved first and last residue. D genes are given only for firm matches. Not every row has a clone size; where given, it reads once, few, many or a size class.

.	.	TRBJ1-5	TRBV27	CASSVQGPGNQPQHF	TGTGCCAGCAGTGTACAGGGACCAGGCAATCAGCCCCAGCATTTT
once	TRBD1	TRBJ2-6	TRBV15	CATSRVIRGGPSGANVLTF	TGTGCCACCAGCAGAGTAATCAGAGGGGGCCCCTCTGGGGCCAACGTCCTGACTTTC
few	.	TRBJ2-1	TRBV5-1	CASSLGGSTYNEQFF	TGCGCCAGCAGCTTGGGAGGGTCCACCTACAATGAGCAGTTCTTC
once	TRBD1	TRBJ1-2	TRBV7-8	CASSLSRGHYGYTF	TGTGCCAGCAGCTTAAGCAGGGGGCATTATGGCTACACCTTC
.	TRBD2	TRBJ2-3	TRBV7-2	CASSSGTRPDTQYF	TGTGCCAGCAGCTCCGGGACTAGGCCAGATACGCAGTATTTT
.	TRBD1	TRBJ2-3	TRBV5-8	CASSLGQGFTDTQYF	TGTGCCAGCAGCTTGGGACAGGGCTTCACAGATACGCAGTATTTT
.	TRBD1	TRBJ1-2	TRBV7-2	CASSSDRAFSGGYTF	TGTGCCAGCAGCTCAGACAGGGCGTTTTCCGGCGGCTACACCTTC
.	TRBD2	TRBJ2-2	TRBV9	CASSVNLRGTSGGTGELFF	TGTGCCAGCAGCGTAAATCTTCGAGGCACTAGCGGGGGAACCGGGGAGCTGTTTTTT
.	.	TRBJ2-1	TRBV11-2	CASSLVAGSNEQFF	TGTGCCAGCAGCTTAGTTGCAGGGTCCAATGAGCAGTTCTTC
few	.	TRBJ1-2	TRBV29-1	CSVESGPYGYTF	TGCAGCGTTGAATCAGGCCCCTATGGCTACACCTTC
.	TRBD1	TRBJ1-2	TRBV7-2	CASVGQTSDGYTF	TGTGCCAGCGTGGGACAGACCTCCGATGGCTACACCTTC
.	.	TRBJ1-1	TRBV21-1	CASKNGGAMNTEAFF	TGTGCCAGCAAAAATGGGGGGGCCATGAACACTGAAGCTTTCTTT
.	.	TRBJ2-6	TRBV7-8	CASSLAWLPGANVLTF	TGTGCCAGCAGCTTAGCGTGGCTCCCTGGGGCCAACGTCCTGACTTTC
.	.	TRBJ2-2	TRBV19	CASSIGFSASVTGELFF	TGTGCCAGTAGTATTGGATTTTCGGCTAGCGTAACCGGGGAGCTGTTTTTT
.	TRBD2	TRBJ2-3	TRBV6-5	CASSWGTSGRTDTQYF	TGTGCCAGCAGTTGGGGGACTAGCGGCCGCACAGATACGCAGTATTTT
few	.	TRBJ2-5	TRBV10-1	CASSESNRACETQYF	TGCGCCAGCAGTGAGTCAAACAGGGCTTGTGAGACCCAGTACTTC
once	.	TRBJ2-3	TRBV10-3	CAISESSVSTDTQYF	TGTGCCATCAGTGAGAGCTCCGTTAGCACAGATACGCAGTATTTT
.	.	TRBJ1-1	TRBV9	CASSVEREATEAFF	TGTGCCAGCAGCGTGGAGAGGGAGGCCACTGAAGCTTTCTTT
.	TRBD2	TRBJ2-5	TRBV7-9	CASSLLAGGPETQYF	TGTGCCAGCAGCCTACTAGCGGGGGGGCCAGAGACCCAGTACTTC
.	TRBD1	TRBJ2-5	TRBV5-1	CASSPIATGVETQYF	TGCGCCAGCAGCCCTATTGCCACAGGGGTAGAGACCCAGTACTTC
.	TRBD2	TRBJ2-1	TRBV7-3	CASSRNWRGGGDEQFF	TGTGCCAGCAGCCGTAACTGGCGGGGGGGCGGGGATGAGCAGTTCTTC
.	.	TRBJ2-1	TRBV7-9	CASSDYRVGEQFF	TGTGCCAGCAGCGACTACAGGGTCGGTGAGCAGTTCTTC
.	.	TRBJ2-5	TRBV6-6	CASRATGLAGETQYF	TGTGCCAGCAGAGCCACAGGGCTGGCCGGAGAGACCCAGTACTTC
.	TRBD2	TRBJ2-3	TRBV6-6	CASSSASGGLNTQYF	TGTGCCAGCAGCTCCGCTAGCGGGGGGTTGAATACGCAGTATTTT
.	TRBD2	TRBJ2-7	TRBV7-6	CASSSDRGGTGYEQYF	TGTGCCAGCAGCTCCGATCGGGGGGGCACAGGCTACGAGCAGTACTTC
.	.	TRBJ1-2	TRBV6-1	CASSEEGRNYGYTF	TGTGCCAGCAGTGAAGAGGGGCGAAACTATGGCTACACCTTC
.	.	TRBJ1-6	TRBV7-3	CASSLTGYRNSPLHF	TGTGCCAGCAGCCTGACAGGCTACCGTAATTCACCCCTCCACTTT
.	.	TRBJ2-1	TRBV6-4	CASSDASYSYNEQFF	TGTGCCAGCAGTGACGCGTCATACTCCTACAATGAGCAGTTCTTC
.	TRBD1	TRBJ1-1	TRBV7-9	CASSPWLDRADTEAFF	TGTGCCAGCAGCCCCTGGCTGGACAGGGCGGACACTGAAGCTTTCTTT
.	.	TRBJ2-1	TRBV5-1	CASSLGSSTDNEQFF	TGCGCCAGCAGCTTGGGTTCTAGTACGGACAATGAGCAGTTCTTC
.	.	TRBJ1-1	TRBV7-3	CASSSTLVTEAFF	TGTGCCAGCAGCTCCACTTTGGTCACTGAAGCTTTCTTT
.	.	TRBJ1-6	TRBV7-9	CASSSWGRTAMNSPLHF	TGTGCCAGCAGCTCCTGGGGAAGGACAGCGATGAATTCACCCCTCCACTTT
.	.	TRBJ2-7	TRBV2	CASSAGSPISPYEQYF	TGTGCCAGCAGTGCGGGATCCCCAATAAGCCCTTACGAGCAGTACTTC
.	.	TRBJ2-2	TRBV7-3	CASSPSTGELFF	TGTGCCAGCAGCCCCTCCACCGGGGAGCTGTTTTTT
.	.	TRBJ1-2	TRBV5-6	CASLGVDHGYTF	TGTGCCAGCCTAGGGGTAGATCATGGCTACACCTTC
.	TRBD1	TRBJ1-1	TRBV6-1	CASSDRDRGFEAFF	TGTGCCAGCAGTGATAGGGACAGGGGATTTGAAGCTTTCTTT
.	.	TRBJ2-3	TRBV7-9	CASPGGGSTDTQYF	TGTGCCAGCCCCGGTGGGGGGAGCACAGATACGCAGTATTTT
.	TRBD2	TRBJ2-7	TRBV9	CASSAGGGTYEQYF	TGTGCCAGCAGCGCAGGCGGGGGGACCTACGAGCAGTACTTC
.	TRBD1	TRBJ1-5	TRBV6-5	CASSRTGGFGQPQHF	TGTGCCAGCAGCCGGACAGGGGGTTTTGGTCAGCCCCAGCATTTT
.	TRBD2	TRBJ2-3	TRBV7-9	CASSFIAGSTDTQYF	TGTGCCAGCAGCTTCATAGCGGGAAGCACAGATACGCAGTATTTT
.	TRBD1	TRBJ1-3	TRBV9	CASSGQGISGNTIYF	TGTGCCAGCAGCGGACAGGGGATCTCTGGAAACACCATATATTTT
.	.	TRBJ1-5	TRBV5-1	CASSYRVYSNQPQHF	TGCGCCAGCAGTTACAGGGTCTATAGCAATCAGCCCCAGCATTTT
.	.	TRBJ2-3	TRBV4-1	CASSQYKGPPADTQYF	TGCGCCAGCAGCCAGTATAAGGGGCCCCCCGCAGATACGCAGTATTTT
.	.	TRBJ1-2	TRBV21-1	CARPPGQGAPGYTF	TGTGCCAGGCCTCCGGGACAGGGGGCGCCTGGCTACACCTTC
.	.	TRBJ2-7	TRBV4-1	CASSQGRVGYEQYF	TGCGCCAGCAGCCAGGGCAGGGTGGGCTACGAGCAGTACTTC
.	TRBD1	TRBJ1-6	TRBV12-5	CASGLVTGQGSDSPLHF	TGTGCTAGTGGTTTGGTCACGGGACAGGGGAGTGATTCACCCCTCCACTTT
.	.	TRBJ1-2	TRBV5-6	CASSLERPAYGYTF	TGTGCCAGCAGCTTGGAGCGCCCCGCATATGGCTACACCTTC
.	TRBD1	TRBJ1-5	TRBV5-6	CASSPPRSAGGKRNQPQHF	TGTGCCAGCAGCCCTCCTAGGTCGGCAGGGGGTAAAAGGAATCAGCCCCAGCATTTT
.	.	TRBJ2-4	TRBV6-5	CASSTGNGNIQYF	TGTGCAAGCAGCACGGGGAACGGAAACATTCAGTACTTC
.	TRBD2	TRBJ2-1	TRBV6-5	CASSRTSGGSNEQFF	TGTGCCAGCAGTCGGACTAGCGGGGGCTCGAATGAGCAGTTCTTC
.	.	TRBJ2-7	TRBV6-1	CASSEAGFSYEQYF	TGTGCCAGCAGTGAGGCGGGTTTCTCCTACGAGCAGTACTTC
.	.	TRBJ2-7	TRBV5-6	CASSPLRHFDEQYF	TGTGCCAGCAGTCCCCTCAGGCACTTCGACGAGCAGTACTTC
.	TRBD1	TRBJ2-7	TRBV5-6	CASSWRGTGGYEQYF	TGTGCCAGCAGCTGGCGGGGGACAGGGGGCTACGAGCAGTACTTC
.	TRBD1	TRBJ1-2	TRBV4-2	CASKNTGEYGYTF	TGTGCCAGCAAGAATACAGGGGAATATGGCTACACCTTC
.	.	TRBJ2-3	TRBV7-9	CASSRPWEAGTDTQYF	TGTGCCAGCAGCCGGCCCTGGGAAGCGGGCACAGATACGCAGTATTTT